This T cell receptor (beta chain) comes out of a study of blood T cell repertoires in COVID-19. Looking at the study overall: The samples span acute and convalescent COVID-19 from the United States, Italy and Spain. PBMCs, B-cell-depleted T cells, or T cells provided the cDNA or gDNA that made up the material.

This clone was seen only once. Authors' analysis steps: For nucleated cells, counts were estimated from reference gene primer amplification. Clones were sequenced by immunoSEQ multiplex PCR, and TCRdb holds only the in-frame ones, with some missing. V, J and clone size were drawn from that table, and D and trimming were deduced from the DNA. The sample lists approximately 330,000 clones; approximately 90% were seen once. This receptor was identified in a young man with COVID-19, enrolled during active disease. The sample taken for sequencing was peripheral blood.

The CDR3 is CASTSSGTGGEYEQYF. The CDR3 bases are TGTGCCAGCACCTCTTCTGGGACAGGGGGCGAATACGAGCAGTACTTC. The V and J genes are TRBV6-4 and TRBJ2-7, with 12 bases aligning to TRBD1. The V gene end was trimmed by 7 bases and the J gene end by 4 bases; junction bases not matched to a gene: 11. The germline V gene encodes CDR1 MRHNA and CDR2 SNTAGT. This CDR3 has 16 residues.